Sequencing of this TCR beta chain was carried out in a study of blood T cell repertoires in COVID-19. As for the study in general: Material from acute and convalescent COVID-19 was sourced from the United States, Italy and Spain. From T cells, B-cell-depleted T cells, or PBMCs came the material, which was cDNA or gDNA.

The length of the CDR3 is 16 residues. In the study's own analysis: Amplified reference gene primers provided the basis for estimating nucleated cell counts. TCRdb keeps only in-frame clones here, not all; method: immunoSEQ multiplex PCR. V and J calls and clone size are those listed in that table; D and trimming were worked out from the DNA. The sample records about 78,000 clones, roughly 89% being singletons. Sequencing used peripheral blood. The V call is TRBV21-1, the J call TRBJ1-3; TRBD1 is taken as the D call from the table, unchecked against the DNA. TRBV21-1 is reported as a pseudogene. The TCR comes from a woman older than 75 with active or convalescent COVID-19. CDR3 amino acids: CASSSKGDSLGNTIYF. CDR3 DNA: TGTGCCAGCAGCTCAAAGGGGGACAGTTTGGGAAACACCATATATTTT.